This T cell receptor (beta chain) was recorded in a study of neurological immune-mediated disorders. Study observations and caveats: Expanded clones shared no identical CDR3 amino acid sequences across subjects, which suggested private TCR-beta repertoires in all groups.

In its sample, this clonotype was seen many times. Its specificity is not known. Synthesis of cDNA was carried out by template-switch 5'RACE. The reaction used 10-nucleotide random UMIs. TCRdb re-derived calls from the 5' RACE reads in MiXCR, one entry per CDR3 protein. Of tens of thousands of distinct CDR3 sequences listed, 9.7% are singletons. Time point indicated: longitudinal time-point 2. As healthy controls, volunteers from a blood bank in Maryland, USA, were used. V was cut by 2 bases and J by 4 bases, with 19 bases left in between. The CDR3 is 17 residues long. Germline V lookup: CDR1 SGHRS, CDR2 YFSETQ.

The V call is TRBV5-1, the J call TRBJ2-1; weak D call: TRBD2 (6 bases). The TCR was taken from a man aged 30 to 39 in good health. Sequenced input: PBMCs. The CDR3 region is CASSFTTGTSKYNEQFF. CDR3 DNA: TGCGCCAGCAGCTTTACAACCGGGACTTCAAAATACAATGAGCAGTTCTTC.